The 16 T cell receptor beta chains reported below all come from one sample, sequenced in a study of cytomegalovirus exposure and HLA in healthy donors. Clones were sequenced by immunoSEQ multiplex PCR, and TCRdb holds only the in-frame ones, with some missing. The data show roughly 140,000 clones, 80% to 90% seen once. The sample was PBMCs. Receptor source: a young woman in good health and CMV-seropositive.

The V and J genes are TRBV5-4 and TRBJ1-2, with D uncertain. CDR1 is SGHNT, CDR2 YYREEE, per germline (reference sequence). This CDR3 is 13 amino acids long. V shed 0 bases and J shed 4 bases, with 7 bases lying between them. The CDR3 here is CASSLAGSYGYTF. The CDR3 DNA follows: TGTGCCAGCAGCTTGGCAGGATCCTATGGCTACACCTTC.

The chain carries TRBV5-4 and TRBJ2-2; 7 nucleotides match TRBD1. The CDR3 covers 14 residues. V shed 3 bases, J shed 3 bases, and the junction held 2 bases outside the gene matches. Germline V lookup: CDR1 SGHNT, CDR2 YYREEE (reference sequence). CDR3 in amino acids: CASSSQGDTGELFF. CDR3 DNA sequence: TGTGCCAGCAGCTCTCAGGGGGACACCGGGGAGCTGTTTTTT.

The gene calls are TRBV7-8 and TRBJ1-6; 9 positions match TRBD1. CDR1 is SGHVS and CDR2 is FQNEAQ in the germline V gene. The CDR3 extends over 16 amino acids. V lost 5 bases and J lost 0; bases outside the gene matches: 2. CDR3 DNA sequence: TGTGCCAGCAGCGCGGGACAGGGCTCCTATAATTCACCCCTCCACTTT. This translates into CASSAGQGSYNSPLHF. The full variable domain, with the rest looked up from reference TRBV7-8 and TRBJ1-6, is GAGVSQSPRYKVAKRGQDVALRCDPISGHVSLFWYQQALGQGPEFLTYFQNEAQLDKSGLPSDRFFAERPEGSVSTLKIQRTQQEDSAVYLCASSAGQGSYNSPLHFGNGTRLTVT.

The rearrangement joins TRBV5-8 to TRBJ1-4; no clear D gene. The CDR3 has 14 residues. Looked up from germline, CDR1 is SGHTS and CDR2 is YDEGEE. V was pared by 3 bases and J by 8 bases, with 14 bases between. The CDR3: CASSWFRVWEKLFF. For the CDR3, the DNA is TGTGCCAGCAGCTGGTTCCGGGTATGGGAAAAACTGTTTTTT. Using reference TRBV5-8 and TRBJ1-4 for the parts outside the CDR3, the full variable domain is EAGVTQSPTHLIKTRGQQATLRCSPISGHTSVYWYQQALGLGLQFLLWYDEGEERNRGNFPPRFSGRQFPNYSSELNVNALELEDSALYLCASSWFRVWEKLFFGSGTQLSVL.

The chain combines TRBV4-1 with TRBJ2-1; 7 bases are shared with TRBD2. With V trimmed by 3 bases and J by 8 bases, 7 bases remained unmatched. Germline V gene data show CDR1 as MGHRA and CDR2 as YSYEKL. The CDR3 loop spans 14 amino acids. The CDR3 is CASSHTLAAHEQFF. Written as DNA, the CDR3 is TGCGCCAGCAGCCACACCCTAGCGGCTCATGAGCAGTTCTTC.

The chain combines TRBV14 with TRBJ2-7; 8 nucleotides align to TRBD1. The ends lost 1 base at V and 4 bases at J; junction bases unmatched: 0. The CDR3 is 13 amino acids. Germline assignment: CDR1 SGHDN and CDR2 FVKESK. CDR3 DNA: TGTGCCAGCAGCCAAGGACAGGGGTACGAGCAGTACTTC. This translates into CASSQGQGYEQYF.

The J gene is TRBJ2-1, the V gene TRBV21-1; the table's D call, TRBD1, was not checked against the DNA. TRBV21-1 is tagged as a pseudogene. There are 16 residues in the CDR3. The CDR3 DNA reads TGTGCCAGCAGCGCCCGAGACAGGGGGTCCTACAATGAGCAGTTCTTC. This translates into CASSARDRGSYNEQFF.

V gene TRBV6-1 combines with J gene TRBJ1-6, with 9 bases matching TRBD1. Germline trimming cut 6 bases from V and 4 bases from J; bases unmatched to any gene: 4. Germline V CDR1 and CDR2: MNHNS, SASEGT. The CDR3 spans 15 residues. The CDR3 here is CASRSGQGYNSPLHF. CDR3 coding DNA: TGTGCCAGCAGATCCGGACAGGGGTATAATTCACCCCTCCACTTT.

The chain has TRBV27 and TRBJ2-2; 7 positions match TRBD2. The CDR3 totals 16 residues. With 2 bases clipped from V and 6 bases from J, the junction kept 9 bases outside the gene matches. CDR1 and CDR2 (germline): MNHEY, SMNVEV (reference sequence). The CDR3 nucleotides read TGTGCCAGCAGTTTAGAACCGGGAGGCCCGTCCGGGGAGCTGTTTTTT. It specifies CASSLEPGGPSGELFF.

The chain uses TRBV5-6 and TRBJ2-2; 7 positions agree with TRBD2. Germline loops: CDR1 SGHDT, CDR2 YYEEEE. With 1 base clipped from V and 4 bases from J, the junction kept 7 bases outside the gene matches. The CDR3 sequence is 16 residues long. CDR3 nucleotide sequence: TGTGCCAGCAGCTTGTTCGCTAGCGGAATCACCGGGGAGCTGTTTTTT. It is translated as CASSLFASGITGELFF.

The table lists this clone with a few counts. This chain connects TRBV5-6 to TRBJ1-1, with D perhaps matching TRBD1 (5 bases). CDR3 length: 16 residues. The V end lost 3 bases, the J end lost 4 bases, and 19 bases lay between the germline ends. CDR1 is SGHDT and CDR2 is YYEEEE in the germline V gene. The CDR3 region has the DNA TGTGCCAGCAGCTCTAGGGTCTCAGGGTTGAGCACTGAAGCTTTCTTT. It is translated as CASSSRVSGLSTEAFF.

This clone was found a few times. CDR3 protein: CAWSRQGSNYGYTF. CDR3 DNA sequence: TGTGCCTGGAGTCGCCAGGGCAGCAACTATGGCTACACCTTC. The chain employs TRBV30 and TRBJ1-2, with a weak D call TRBD1 (5 bases). Germline V gives CDR1 GTSNPN, CDR2 SVGIG (reference sequence). The length of the CDR3 is 14 residues. Trimming left V 2 bases short and J 2 bases short, with 12 bases between.

The V and J genes are TRBV4-3 and TRBJ1-1; 8 bases are shared with TRBD1. Germline V lookup: CDR1 LGHNA, CDR2 YSLEER. The CDR3 loop spans 18 amino acids. V dropped 0 bases and J dropped 2; count of bases not matched to a gene: 11. The CDR3 DNA reads TGCGCCAGCAGCCAAGATCACCTCGGGACAGGTATTAACACTGAAGCTTTCTTT. Translating gives CASSQDHLGTGINTEAFF.

This rearrangement joins TRBV5-1 to TRBJ1-1, with D perhaps matching TRBD1 (6 bases). The V end was cut by 3 bases, the J end by 1 base, with 10 bases between. The germline CDR1 and CDR2 sequences are SGHRS and YFSETQ. This CDR3 contains 14 residues. CDR3 DNA sequence: TGCGCCAGCAGCTGGGGGCGCAGGAACACTGAAGCTTTCTTT. Translated, it gives CASSWGRRNTEAFF.

The V call is TRBV30, the J call TRBJ1-5; TRBD1 matches 9 bases. The CDR3 extends over 16 amino acids. In germline, CDR1 is GTSNPN, CDR2 SVGIG (reference sequence). V shed 0 bases and J 6 bases; nucleotides not matched to a gene: 9. The CDR3 is CAWSVPPTGGRQPQHF. CDR3 bases: TGTGCCTGGAGTGTACCCCCGACAGGGGGACGTCAGCCCCAGCATTTT.

This clone has a handful of counts. The chain's CDR3 is CSVVGSVGVNYGYTF. The DNA of the CDR3 is TGCAGCGTTGTCGGCAGTGTAGGAGTTAACTATGGCTACACCTTC. The chain is built from TRBV29-1 and TRBJ1-2; no definite D call. CDR3 length: 15 amino acids. Germline V CDR1 and CDR2: SQVTM, ANQGSEA. Between the trimmed V and J ends, which lost 4 bases and 1 base, there was a span of 16 bases.